Below are 14 T cell receptor beta chains sequenced from a single sample in a study of T cell responses to AZD1222 COVID-19 vaccine. TCRdb's copy holds only in-frame clones and misses some; the assay was immunoSEQ multiplex PCR. The table includes approximately 84,000 clones, roughly 85% detected once. The source material was peripheral blood, sampled 28 days after the second AZD1222 dose. The receptors were sampled from an adult who received the AZD1222 COVID-19 vaccine.

This chain uses TRBV11-2 with TRBJ2-1, with D hard to call. Germline V gives CDR1 SGHAT, CDR2 FQNNGV. The CDR3 extends over 13 amino acids. Trimming removed 0 bases at V and 9 bases at J, with 9 bases between. The CDR3 nucleotides are TGTGCCAGCAGCTTAGAGCGGTGGGGTGAGCAGTTCTTC. Protein product: CASSLERWGEQFF.

The chain is built from TRBV30 and TRBJ2-2; no reliable D call. V lost 1 base, J lost 2 bases, and 2 bases lay in between. Looked up from germline, CDR1 is GTSNPN and CDR2 is SVGIG (reference sequence). The CDR3 has 12 amino acids. CDR3 protein: CAWSDNTGELFF. The CDR3 nucleotides read TGTGCCTGGAGTGACAACACCGGGGAGCTGTTTTTT.

Only a few counts were recorded for this clone. This CDR3 is also generated by other DNA sequences in the sample. For the CDR3, the DNA is TGCGCCAGCAGCTTGAGGCAGGGAGGAAGGAACACTGAAGCTTTCTTT. Translated: CASSLRQGGRNTEAFF. The chain is built from TRBV5-1 and TRBJ1-1; TRBD1 is a possible D gene (5 bases). The CDR3 loop spans 16 amino acids. Trimming cost V 1 base and J 1 base, with 14 bases left between them. Germline V gives CDR1 SGHRS, CDR2 YFSETQ.

The CDR3 is CASSLGLFAGGSYNEQFF. The CDR3 nucleotides read TGTGCCAGCAGCTTAGGGCTCTTCGCGGGAGGCTCCTACAATGAGCAGTTCTTC. The chain uses TRBV7-9 and TRBJ2-1; TRBD2 agrees at 8 bases. V lost 1 base to trimming and J lost 0 bases; unmatched junction nucleotides: 8. CDR1 and CDR2 from the germline V gene are SEHNR and FQNEAQ (reference sequence). The CDR3 spans 18 residues.

This chain uses TRBV6-5 with TRBJ1-1, with D possibly TRBD1 on 6 matching bases. The CDR3 covers 13 residues. CDR1 is MNHEY and CDR2 is SVGAGI in the germline V gene. V dropped 6 bases and J dropped 5 bases, with 13 bases sitting between them. CDR3 residues: CASSSVGGTEAFF. The CDR3 DNA sequence: TGTGCCAGCAGCTCGGTAGGGGGGACTGAAGCTTTCTTT.

V gene TRBV4-1 combines with J gene TRBJ1-2; 8 bases agree with TRBD1. V shed 1 base, J shed 6 bases, and the junction held 4 bases outside the gene matches. The CDR3 is 14 residues long. The V gene's germline CDR1 is MGHRA and CDR2 YSYEKL. For the CDR3, the DNA is TGCGCCAGCAGCCAAGGGTCGACAGGGGATGGCTACACCTTC. Protein: CASSQGSTGDGYTF.

V and J are TRBV25-1 and TRBJ2-5; no reliable D call. CDR3 size: 12 residues. Trimming pared 2 bases from V and 4 bases from J, leaving 5 bases between. CDR1 and CDR2 (germline): MGHDK, SYGVNS. The CDR3 region is CASSELRETQYF. The CDR3 DNA sequence: TGTGCCAGCAGTGAACTACGAGAGACCCAGTACTTC.

The chain couples TRBV30 to TRBJ2-7; D possibly corresponds to TRBD2 (5 bases). The germline V gene encodes CDR1 GTSNPN and CDR2 SVGIG (reference sequence). V dropped 2 bases and J dropped 6 bases, with 17 bases sitting between them. The CDR3 is made up of 14 amino acids. The CDR3 DNA is TGTGCCTGGAGTCGGTTGGTACGAGGGAGCGAGCAGTACTTC. This codes for CAWSRLVRGSEQYF. Looking up the rest from reference TRBV30 and TRBJ2-7 gives the full variable domain: SQTIHQWPATLVQPVGSPLSLECTVEGTSNPNLYWYRQAAGRGLQLLFYSVGIGQISSEVPQNLSASRPQDRQFILSSKKLLLSDSGFYLCAWSRLVRGSEQYFGPGTRLTVT.

The CDR3 nucleotides read TGTGCCAGCAGTCTAGGCGACCTTCACACCGGGGAGCTGTTTTTT. Translation gives CASSLGDLHTGELFF. The rearrangement links TRBV28 to TRBJ2-2; D gene ambiguous. The CDR3 is made up of 15 amino acids. Per germline, CDR1 MDHEN and CDR2 SYDVKM. Trimming pared 5 bases from V and 3 bases from J, leaving 13 bases between.

This clone was seen only a few times. The chain couples TRBV11-1 to TRBJ2-3; the D call may be TRBD1 or TRBD2 (6 bases each). V was clipped by 1 base and J by 0 bases, with 8 bases between them. The CDR3 covers 15 residues. CDR1 is SGHAT, CDR2 FQDESV, per germline (reference sequence). CDR3 sequence reads: CASSLGGASTDTQYF. CDR3 DNA: TGTGCCAGCAGCTTAGGGGGGGCCAGCACAGATACGCAGTATTTT.

This clone was observed once. The gene calls are TRBV10-3 and TRBJ2-1, with a tentative D call TRBD2 (6 bases). This CDR3 contains 15 residues. Germline CDR1 reads ENHRY; CDR2 reads SYGVKD. V shed 4 bases and J shed 5 bases, with 15 bases lying between them. The CDR3 here is CAISVGEALNNEQFF. The CDR3 DNA reads as TGTGCCATCAGTGTAGGGGAGGCATTAAACAATGAGCAGTTCTTC.

This clone was seen a few times. V is TRBV7-9 and J is TRBJ2-4; 7 bases align to TRBD1. Per the germline V gene, CDR1 is SEHNR and CDR2 is FQNEAQ (reference sequence). The CDR3 is 15 residues long. Unmatched junction bases numbered 12, after V lost 5 bases and J lost 8 bases. This CDR3 reads CASSPRIDRDHIQYF. The CDR3 DNA follows: TGTGCCAGCAGCCCGAGAATCGACAGGGATCACATTCAGTACTTC.

This clone is a singleton in its sample. The DNA for the CDR3 is TGTGCCAGTACTCAACAAGGGGGACAGGCCAACACTGAAGCTTTCTTT. Its protein is CASTQQGGQANTEAFF. The V gene is TRBV19, the J gene TRBJ1-1; 8 bases are shared with TRBD1. With V trimmed by 7 bases and J by 2 bases, 12 bases remained unmatched. Looked up from germline, CDR1 is LNHDA and CDR2 is SQIVND (reference sequence). The CDR3 length is 16 residues.

This clone has only a few counts. This chain links TRBV18 with TRBJ2-1, with 7 bases matching TRBD2. The junction had 2 bases not matched to a gene; V was cut back by 6 bases and J by 6 bases. The germline V gene encodes CDR1 KGHSH and CDR2 LQKENI. The CDR3 sequence is 12 residues long. The CDR3 is CASSGEGNEQFF. DNA of the CDR3: TGTGCCAGCTCGGGGGAGGGCAATGAGCAGTTCTTC.